A selection of T cell receptor beta chains follows, all from one sample in a study of blood T cell repertoires in COVID-19. Only in-frame clones appear in the TCRdb table, and some are missing; sequencing was by immunoSEQ multiplex PCR. The data show about 270,000 clones, about nine tenths seen once. Material for sequencing was PBMCs or T cells enriched from blood (not recorded which). All receptors derive from a woman aged 40 to 50 with acute COVID-19. The CDR3 runs from the conserved cysteine through the conserved F or W. The order of the fields is clone size, V gene, D gene, J gene, CDR3 protein, CDR3 DNA. D genes are given only for firm matches. The size of a clone is reported for some rows only, either as once, few or many, or as a class for expanded clones.

.	TRBV7-2	TRBD2	TRBJ2-1	CASSPPGTSAYNEQFF	TGTGCCAGCAGCCCCCCCGGGACTAGTGCGTACAATGAGCAGTTCTTC
.	TRBV24-1	TRBD1	TRBJ1-1	CATSEGRQGGVGEAFF	TGTGCCACCAGTGAGGGGAGACAGGGCGGGGTAGGTGAAGCTTTCTTT
.	TRBV9	.	TRBJ2-2	CASSLGARGGNTGELFF	TGTGCCAGCAGCTTAGGGGCTCGGGGAGGGAACACCGGGGAGCTGTTTTTT
once	TRBV7-8	.	TRBJ1-5	CASSLVGVRNQPQHF	TGTGCCAGCAGCTTAGTAGGGGTCCGCAATCAGCCCCAGCATTTT
.	TRBV12-3/TRBV12-4	.	TRBJ2-5	CASTGGQETQYF	TGTGCCAGCACGGGCGGGCAAGAGACCCAGTACTTC
.	TRBV7-9	TRBD2	TRBJ2-1	CASSLSLAGAYNEQFF	TGTGCCAGCAGCCTCTCCCTAGCGGGAGCCTACAATGAGCAGTTCTTC
.	TRBV19	TRBD1	TRBJ1-5	CASRAGQGSQPQHF	TGTGCCAGTAGAGCGGGACAGGGTTCCCAGCCCCAGCATTTT
.	TRBV18	.	TRBJ2-1	CASSPGRGNEQFF	TGTGCCAGCTCACCAGGACGGGGCAATGAGCAGTTCTTC
.	TRBV12-5	.	TRBJ1-5	CASGSQSQPQHF	TGTGCTAGTGGTTCCCAAAGCCAGCCCCAGCATTTT
.	TRBV3-1/TRBV3-2	.	TRBJ2-5	CASSNRETQYF	TGTGCCAGCAGTAACAGGGAGACCCAGTACTTC
.	TRBV3-1/TRBV3-2	.	TRBJ2-7	CASSLTDNSYEQYF	TGTGCCAGCAGTCTGACAGATAACTCCTACGAGCAGTACTTC
once	TRBV13	TRBD1	TRBJ1-1	CASSPGQGRWNTEAFF	TGTGCCAGCAGCCCAGGACAGGGCCGTTGGAACACTGAAGCTTTCTTT
.	TRBV20-1	.	TRBJ1-3	CSASTGGAVGNTIYF	TGCAGTGCTAGTACGGGGGGCGCGGTTGGAAACACCATATATTTT
.	TRBV9	TRBD2	TRBJ2-2	CASSPPGGVLGELFF	TGTGCCAGCAGCCCCCCCGGGGGGGTTCTCGGGGAGCTGTTTTTT
.	TRBV2	TRBD1	TRBJ1-4	CASSRDRGFAREKLFF	TGTGCCAGCAGCCGGGACAGAGGGTTCGCTCGGGAAAAACTGTTTTTT
.	TRBV15	.	TRBJ1-2	CATSRDRQGTFYGYTF	TGTGCCACCAGCAGAGATCGGCAGGGTACTTTCTATGGCTACACCTTC
.	TRBV2	.	TRBJ1-5	CASSRTDDQPQHF	TGTGCCAGCAGTCGGACAGACGATCAGCCCCAGCATTTT
many	TRBV30	.	TRBJ1-3	CAGYGGSYSGNTIYF	TGTGCCGGATATGGGGGGTCCTACTCTGGAAACACCATATATTTT
.	TRBV27	TRBD2	TRBJ2-3	CASSQTIAGYTDTQYF	TGTGCCAGCAGTCAGACAATAGCGGGATACACAGATACGCAGTATTTT
.	TRBV7-2	.	TRBJ1-5	CASSFQGSGNQPQHF	TGTGCCAGCAGCTTTCAGGGATCGGGCAATCAGCCCCAGCATTTT
.	TRBV6-5	TRBD2	TRBJ2-5	CASSKRTSGRETQYF	TGTGCCAGCAGTAAACGGACTAGCGGGAGAGAGACCCAGTACTTC
once	TRBV6-6	TRBD1	TRBJ1-2	CASTNDRTGGGYTF	TGTGCCAGCACCAATGATCGGACAGGGGGCGGCTACACCTTC
.	TRBV5-4	TRBD1	TRBJ2-5	CASSWTSSEDRVETQYF	TGTGCCAGCAGCTGGACATCATCGGAAGACAGGGTAGAAACCCAGTACTTC
.	TRBV27	TRBD2	TRBJ2-3	CASTNYDAGAIPASLHTQYF	TGTGCCAGCACCAACTATGATGCGGGAGCTATCCCCGCTTCTTTACATACGCAGTATTTT
.	TRBV5-6	TRBD1	TRBJ1-2	CASSRQGDGYTF	TGTGCCAGCAGCCGACAGGGGGATGGCTACACCTTC
few	TRBV7-9	.	TRBJ1-6	CASSSFGGYNSPLHF	TGTGCCAGCAGCTCGTTCGGGGGTTATAATTCACCCCTCCACTTT
.	TRBV5-6	.	TRBJ1-3	CASSLVAAEHSGNTIYF	TGTGCCAGCAGCTTGGTGGCTGCGGAACACTCTGGAAACACCATATATTTT
.	TRBV10-2	.	TRBJ1-1	CASRQELNTEAFF	TGCGCCAGTAGACAGGAGCTGAACACTGAAGCTTTCTTT
.	TRBV27	TRBD1	TRBJ1-1	CASSLSTKDRGRRGAFF	TGTGCCAGCAGTTTATCGACGAAGGACAGGGGGCGTCGGGGGGCTTTCTTT
once	TRBV7-2	.	TRBJ1-2	CASSFSPFGGYTF	TGTGCCAGCAGCTTTTCCCCGTTTGGCGGCTACACCTTC
few	TRBV13	.	TRBJ1-2	CASSSYSGKSNYGYTF	TGTGCCAGCAGCAGCTACTCAGGGAAGTCTAACTATGGCTACACCTTC
once	TRBV5-4	.	TRBJ1-4	CASSPGRASTNEKLFF	TGTGCCAGCAGCCCCGGGAGGGCGAGTACTAATGAAAAACTGTTTTTT
.	TRBV6-5	.	TRBJ1-3	CAISTGVGNTIYF	TGTGCCATTTCGACCGGGGTGGGGAACACCATATATTTT
.	TRBV6-2/TRBV6-3	.	TRBJ2-5	CASSSRTPQETQYF	TGTGCCAGCAGTTCTCGGACACCCCAAGAGACCCAGTACTTC
.	TRBV10-1	TRBD1	TRBJ1-5	CASSDTGGGNQPQHF	TGCGCCAGCAGTGATACAGGGGGGGGTAATCAGCCCCAGCATTTT
.	TRBV5-1	TRBD2	TRBJ2-5	CASSRWAGGGETQYF	TGCGCCAGCAGCCGTTGGGCGGGAGGTGGAGAGACCCAGTACTTC
.	TRBV7-5	.	TRBJ1-1	CARSLYGTGKTEAFF	TGTGCCAGAAGCTTATATGGCACAGGGAAAACTGAAGCTTTCTTT
.	TRBV28	.	TRBJ2-1	CASRQLHRIQDNEQFF	TGTGCCAGCAGGCAACTTCACAGGATCCAGGACAATGAGCAGTTCTTC
.	TRBV18	.	TRBJ1-4	CASSPEAGEKLFF	TGTGCCAGCTCACCAGAAGCCGGGGAAAAACTGTTTTTT
.	TRBV4-1	TRBD1	TRBJ1-2	CASSLGTGDYGYTF	TGCGCCAGCAGCCTGGGGACAGGGGACTATGGCTACACCTTC
.	TRBV3-1/TRBV3-2	.	TRBJ2-2	CASSQPGGSGELFF	TGTGCCAGCAGCCAACCCGGAGGGTCCGGGGAGCTGTTTTTT
.	TRBV5-6	TRBD1	TRBJ1-4	CASSRPGQGHEKLFF	TGTGCCAGCAGCCGGCCTGGACAGGGGCATGAAAAACTGTTTTTT